The 28 T cell receptor beta chains presented below share a single source sample, sequenced in a study of cytomegalovirus exposure and HLA in healthy donors. Assay: immunoSEQ multiplex PCR; the TCRdb copy retains only in-frame clones and omits some. Of 71,000 or so clones in the sample, about 94% were seen once. The sample comprised PBMCs. All receptors come from a woman under 30 in good health and CMV-seronegative.

The V call is TRBV19, the J call TRBJ2-2, with D tentatively TRBD1 (6 bases). CDR1 is LNHDA, CDR2 SQIVND, per germline (reference sequence). This CDR3 is 16 amino acids long. The germline V and J ends were trimmed by 6 bases and 1 base, with 15 bases remaining between them. Here the CDR3 DNA reads TGTGCCAGTAGACGCGACCGGGACAAGAACACCGGGGAGCTGTTTTTT. Protein: CASRRDRDKNTGELFF.

The rearrangement uses TRBV4-1 and TRBJ2-7, with a weak D call TRBD1 (5 bases). This CDR3 contains 17 residues. Trimming took off 2 bases at V and 6 bases at J, with 23 bases between the two ends. Looked up from germline, CDR1 is MGHRA and CDR2 is YSYEKL. The CDR3 loop is CASSQRQSRPSSSEQYF. The CDR3 region has the DNA TGCGCCAGCAGCCAAAGACAGAGTAGGCCCTCCTCGAGCGAGCAGTACTTC.

The J gene is TRBJ2-1, the V gene TRBV10-2; D is possibly TRBD1 (6 bases). The CDR3 totals 15 residues. The V end was cut by 1 base, the J end by 3 bases, with 10 bases between. Germline lookup yields CDR1 WSHSY and CDR2 SAAADI. DNA of the CDR3: TGCGCCAGCAGTGAGTATGGGGGCGGCTACAATGAGCAGTTCTTC. Translation: CASSEYGGGYNEQFF.

V gene TRBV7-9 combines with J gene TRBJ2-7; D is uncertain. Trimming pared 2 bases from V and 1 base from J, leaving 6 bases between. Germline CDR1 SEHNR, CDR2 FQNEAQ (reference sequence). The CDR3 length is 13 residues. The CDR3: CASSLTDSYEQYF. In DNA, the CDR3 is TGTGCCAGCAGCTTAACTGATTCCTACGAGCAGTACTTC.

This chain uses TRBV4-3 with TRBJ2-2; possibly TRBD1 for D (5 bases). V was clipped by 4 bases and J by 4 bases, with 13 bases between them. This CDR3 contains 15 residues. The germline CDR1 and CDR2 sequences are LGHNA and YSLEER. This CDR3 is CASSPSRTRTGELFF. CDR3 coding DNA: TGCGCCAGCAGCCCCTCCCGGACACGCACCGGGGAGCTGTTTTTT.

V gene TRBV28 combines with J gene TRBJ1-5, with D perhaps TRBD1 (6 bases). Trimming removed 6 bases from V and 5 bases from J, with 14 bases in between. This CDR3 is built from 14 residues. Per germline, CDR1 MDHEN and CDR2 SYDVKM. The CDR3 bases are TGTGCCAGCAGCCAGAGGGGGACCCATCAGCCCCAGCATTTT. Residues: CASSQRGTHQPQHF. The full variable domain, rest sourced from reference TRBV28 and TRBJ1-5, is DVKVTQSSRYLVKRTGEKVFLECVQDMDHENMFWYRQDPGLGLRLIYFSYDVKMKEKGDIPEGYSVSREKKERFSLILESASTNQTSMYLCASSQRGTHQPQHFGDGTRLSIL.

This clone was counted between two and nine times. This sequence joins TRBV7-8 and TRBJ1-2, with 7 bases fitting TRBD1. This CDR3 region has 15 residues. Germline lookup yields CDR1 SGHVS and CDR2 FQNEAQ. J was trimmed by 8 bases and V by 0 bases; bases with no gene match: 9. The CDR3 DNA is TGTGCCAGCAGCTTAGCCCGACAGGGAGTGGGCGGCTACACCTTC. It is translated as CASSLARQGVGGYTF.

The DNA of the CDR3 is TGTGCCAGCTCACCAACTACAGGGAGCTCCTACAATGAGCAGTTCTTC. It encodes CASSPTTGSSYNEQFF. The V call is TRBV18, the J call TRBJ2-1, with a tentative D call TRBD1 (6 bases). The CDR3 has 16 amino acids. Germline loops: CDR1 KGHSH, CDR2 LQKENI. The germline V and J ends were trimmed by 2 bases and 0 bases, with 11 bases remaining between them. Using reference TRBV18 and TRBJ2-1 for the parts outside the CDR3, the full variable domain is NAGVMQNPRHLVRRRGQEARLRCSPMKGHSHVYWYRQLPEEGLKFMVYLQKENIIDESGMPKERFSAEFPKEGPSILRIQQVVRGDSAAYFCASSPTTGSSYNEQFFGPGTRLTVL.

The genes are TRBV4-2 and TRBJ2-3, with 10 nucleotides matching TRBD1. V lost 3 bases, J lost 0 bases, and 6 bases stayed unmatched. The CDR3 totals 17 residues. Germline V gene sequence: CDR1 LGHNA, CDR2 YNFKEQ. This CDR3 is CASSHVDRGLSTDTQYF. In nucleotides, the CDR3 is TGTGCCAGCAGCCACGTAGACAGGGGGCTAAGCACAGATACGCAGTATTTT.

The rearrangement joins TRBV4-3 to TRBJ2-7, with 11 bases lining up with TRBD1. Germline assignment: CDR1 LGHNA and CDR2 YSLEER. V shed 0 bases and J 7 bases; nucleotides not matched to a gene: 11. CDR3 size: 17 residues. CDR3 sequence (DNA): TGCGCCAGCAGCCAAGACGTTCCGGGACAGGGGGGAGGAGAGCAGTACTTC. Residues: CASSQDVPGQGGGEQYF.

The V and J genes are TRBV4-1 and TRBJ2-1; TRBD2 matches at 7 bases. Trimming cost V 4 bases and J 3 bases; bases outside gene matches: 12. Germline V gene lookup returns CDR1 MGHRA and CDR2 YSYEKL. The CDR3 loop spans 17 amino acids. CDR3 amino acids: CASSPQSLAEVYNEQFF. In DNA form, the CDR3 reads TGCGCCAGCAGCCCGCAATCTCTAGCGGAGGTCTACAATGAGCAGTTCTTC.

V is TRBV18 and J is TRBJ1-1, with a tentative D call TRBD1 (6 bases). In germline, CDR1 is KGHSH, CDR2 LQKENI. Trimming removed 6 bases at V and 1 base at J, with 15 bases between. This CDR3 is 15 amino acids long. The CDR3 loop reads CASSVFGGTNTEAFF. CDR3 in DNA: TGTGCCAGCTCCGTCTTTGGGGGCACGAACACTGAAGCTTTCTTT. Full variable domain (rest looked up from reference TRBV18 and TRBJ1-1): NAGVMQNPRHLVRRRGQEARLRCSPMKGHSHVYWYRQLPEEGLKFMVYLQKENIIDESGMPKERFSAEFPKEGPSILRIQQVVRGDSAAYFCASSVFGGTNTEAFFGQGTRLTVV.

This chain connects TRBV9 to TRBJ2-3; D gene unclear. The germline V gene encodes CDR1 SGDLS and CDR2 YYNGEE. The CDR3 is 16 amino acids. With 0 bases removed from V and 6 bases from J, the gap between germline ends came to 17 bases. The DNA for the CDR3 is TGTGCCAGCAGCGTAGGTTTCAACAGCTTCCCGGATACGCAGTATTTT. Amino acid sequence: CASSVGFNSFPDTQYF.

The V and J genes are TRBV6-1 and TRBJ2-3; 9 bases map to TRBD2. CDR3 size: 12 residues. V trimming: 9 bases; J trimming: 3 bases; junction bases outside the gene matches: 1. Germline loops: CDR1 MNHNS, CDR2 SASEGT. CDR3 sequence reads: CASSGGTDTQYF. The CDR3 DNA reads as TGTGCCAGTAGCGGGGGAACAGATACGCAGTATTTT.

Only a few counts were recorded for this clone. The chain links TRBV6-1 to TRBJ2-1; D gene unclear. Looked up from germline, CDR1 is MNHNS and CDR2 is SASEGT. The CDR3 is 13 residues long. The V end was cut by 11 bases, the J end by 5 bases, with 16 bases between. The CDR3 sequence is CASSLGVNNEQFF. As DNA, the CDR3 is TGTGCCTCGAGTCTAGGTGTCAACAATGAGCAGTTCTTC.

This rearrangement joins TRBV5-1 to TRBJ1-2; 8 bases are shared with TRBD1. Germline CDR1 SGHRS, CDR2 YFSETQ. V dropped 4 bases and J dropped 2; count of bases not matched to a gene: 4. The CDR3 totals 14 residues. The CDR3 protein is CASSHDRGNYGYTF. CDR3 coding DNA: TGCGCCAGCAGCCACGACAGGGGAAACTATGGCTACACCTTC.

The chain has TRBV6-6 and TRBJ2-7; D gene unclear. From germline, CDR1 is MNHNY and CDR2 SVGAGI (reference sequence). This CDR3 is 13 amino acids long. V lost 2 bases, J lost 3 bases, and 8 bases lay in between. CDR3 in amino acids: CASSYAANYEQYF. Here the CDR3 DNA reads TGTGCCAGCAGTTACGCGGCTAACTACGAGCAGTACTTC.

The rearrangement uses TRBV6-1 and TRBJ2-1; D is possibly TRBD1 (5 bases). The CDR3 runs 17 residues. V lost 0 bases and J lost 6, with 18 bases in between. Germline lookup yields CDR1 MNHNS and CDR2 SASEGT. The CDR3 protein is CASSEALLDNHRNEQFF. In DNA form, the CDR3 reads TGTGCCAGCAGTGAAGCGCTTCTGGACAATCACCGCAATGAGCAGTTCTTC.

V usage is TRBV10-1 and J usage is TRBJ2-1; the match to TRBD2 covers 10 bases. This CDR3 spans 14 amino acids. CDR1 and CDR2 from the germline V gene are WNHNN and SYGVQD (reference sequence). Unmatched junction bases numbered 4, after V lost 4 bases and J lost 7 bases. The CDR3 sequence: CASSVGTSANEQFF. The CDR3 DNA reads TGCGCCAGCAGTGTGGGGACTAGCGCTAATGAGCAGTTCTTC.

This clone was observed a single time. This rearrangement joins TRBV4-3 to TRBJ1-2; 9 bases are shared with TRBD1. Germline loops: CDR1 LGHNA, CDR2 YSLEER. With 2 bases clipped from V and 6 bases from J, the junction kept 7 bases outside the gene matches. There are 15 residues in the CDR3. This CDR3 is CASSQPGDRADGYTF. Here the CDR3 DNA reads TGCGCCAGCAGCCAACCCGGGGACAGGGCGGATGGCTACACCTTC.

The chain combines TRBV10-3 with TRBJ1-3; no definite D call. Trimming cost V 2 bases and J 0 bases, with 14 bases left between them. Germline lookup yields CDR1 ENHRY and CDR2 SYGVKD. This CDR3 spans 17 amino acids. CDR3 amino acids: CAISENVAESSGNTIYF. For the CDR3, the DNA is TGTGCCATCAGTGAGAATGTTGCGGAGAGCTCTGGAAACACCATATATTTT.

The chain joins TRBV30 to TRBJ2-2; 9 bases are a match to TRBD2. The CDR3 runs to 16 residues. Germline lookup yields CDR1 GTSNPN and CDR2 SVGIG (reference sequence). Trimming removed 3 bases from V and 7 bases from J; junction bases left unmatched: 12. CDR3 in amino acids: CAWSLLAGLGGGELFF. The DNA for the CDR3 is TGTGCCTGGAGCCTGCTAGCGGGACTCGGGGGCGGGGAGCTGTTTTTT. The full variable domain, in which reference TRBV30 and TRBJ2-2 provide the parts outside the CDR3, is SQTIHQWPATLVQPVGSPLSLECTVEGTSNPNLYWYRQAAGRGLQLLFYSVGIGQISSEVPQNLSASRPQDRQFILSSKKLLLSDSGFYLCAWSLLAGLGGGELFFGEGSRLTVL.

The V and J genes are TRBV29-1 and TRBJ1-4; TRBD1 might be the D (6 bases). Germline CDR1 reads SQVTM; CDR2 reads ANQGSEA. The CDR3 covers 15 residues. Trimming left V 6 bases short and J 8 bases short, with 22 bases between. The CDR3 DNA sequence: TGCAGCGTCGCTAATCCTCAGGGGTTGGGGGAAAAACTGTTTTTT. Translated, it gives CSVANPQGLGEKLFF.

The chain combines TRBV29-1 with TRBJ1-1; D not certain. With 3 bases removed from V and 3 bases from J, the gap between germline ends came to 8 bases. Germline V CDR1 and CDR2: SQVTM, ANQGSEA. This CDR3 has 12 residues. The CDR3 here is CSVDGGHTEAFF. DNA of the CDR3: TGCAGCGTTGATGGAGGGCACACTGAAGCTTTCTTT.

V is TRBV7-9 and J is TRBJ1-2, with 8 bases identical to TRBD1. Unmatched junction bases numbered 9, after V lost 5 bases and J lost 7 bases. This CDR3 contains 14 residues. The V gene's germline CDR1 is SEHNR and CDR2 FQNEAQ (reference sequence). CDR3 nucleotides: TGTGCCAGCAGCGCCCAGGACAGGGAAGTTGGCTACACCTTC. This encodes CASSAQDREVGYTF.

V usage is TRBV5-5 and J usage is TRBJ2-5; TRBD2 aligns across 8 bases. The CDR3 length is 15 residues. V was pared by 4 bases and J by 7 bases, with 12 bases of the junction left unmatched. Germline CDR1 and CDR2: SGHKS and YYEKEE (reference sequence). CDR3 sequence: CASSRSTSGTGTQYF. The CDR3 coding sequence is TGTGCCAGCAGCCGCAGTACTAGCGGCACAGGGACCCAGTACTTC. Filled out from reference TRBV5-5 and TRBJ2-5, the complete variable domain reads DAGVTQSPTHLIKTRGQQVTLRCSPISGHKSVSWYQQVLGQGPQFIFQYYEKEERGRGNFPDRFSARQFPNYSSELNVNALLLGDSALYLCASSRSTSGTGTQYFGPGTRLLVL.

This clone has just a few counts. The chain combines TRBV5-1 with TRBJ2-2; unclear D gene. The CDR3 is made up of 14 amino acids. Deletions cut 1 base from V and 7 bases from J, with 11 bases between. In germline, CDR1 is SGHRS, CDR2 YFSETQ. The CDR3 DNA reads as TGCGCCAGCAGCTTGACACAGTTTGGCGGGGAGCTGTTTTTT. It encodes CASSLTQFGGELFF.

V and J are TRBV6-5 and TRBJ2-5; 7 bases are a match to TRBD2. The V and J ends lost 6 bases and 1 base, in that order; junction bases with no gene match: 8. This CDR3 has 15 amino acids. The germline gives CDR1 MNHEY, CDR2 SVGAGI. CDR3 coding DNA: TGTGCCAGCAGCACCCTTCTAGCGGCCCAAGAGACCCAGTACTTC. This gives the protein CASSTLLAAQETQYF.